The sequence of this T cell receptor beta chain was determined in a study of control samples from healthy donors and cancer patients. The CDR3 sequence is 16 residues long. Germline V lookup: CDR1 SGHAT, CDR2 FQNNGV. V gave up 5 bases and J gave up 4 bases, with 20 bases separating them. The protocol was immunoSEQ multiplex PCR, while the TCRdb copy is restricted to in-frame clones and leaves out a portion. The data show around 96,000 clones, with more than 80% seen just once and over 8% held by the top ten. The specimen was blood. The chain uses TRBV11-2 and TRBJ1-1; D may be TRBD1 (6 bases). The receptor was derived from a man younger than 35 in good health. CDR3 DNA sequence: TGTGCCAGCAGCGCATACTCAGGGGTTGTTAGCACTGAAGCTTTCTTT. Protein: CASSAYSGVVSTEAFF.